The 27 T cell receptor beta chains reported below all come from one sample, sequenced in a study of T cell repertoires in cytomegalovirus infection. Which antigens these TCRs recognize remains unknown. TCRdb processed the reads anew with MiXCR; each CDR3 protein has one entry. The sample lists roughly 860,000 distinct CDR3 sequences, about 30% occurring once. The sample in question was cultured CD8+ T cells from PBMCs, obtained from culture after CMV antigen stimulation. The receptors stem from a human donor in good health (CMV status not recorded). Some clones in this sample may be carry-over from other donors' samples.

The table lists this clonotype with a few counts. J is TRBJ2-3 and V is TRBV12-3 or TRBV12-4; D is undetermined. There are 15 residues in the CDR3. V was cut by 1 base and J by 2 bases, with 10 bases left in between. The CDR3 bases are TGTGCCAGCAGTTTAGAGACTTGGTCCACAGATACGCAGTATTTT. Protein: CASSLETWSTDTQYF.

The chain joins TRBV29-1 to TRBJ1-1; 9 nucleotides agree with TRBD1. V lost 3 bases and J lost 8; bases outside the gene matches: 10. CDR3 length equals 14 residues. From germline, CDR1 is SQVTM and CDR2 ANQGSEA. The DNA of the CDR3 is TGCAGCGTTGAGGCGGGACAGGGCCGTTTGGAAGCTTTCTTT. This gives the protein CSVEAGQGRLEAFF.

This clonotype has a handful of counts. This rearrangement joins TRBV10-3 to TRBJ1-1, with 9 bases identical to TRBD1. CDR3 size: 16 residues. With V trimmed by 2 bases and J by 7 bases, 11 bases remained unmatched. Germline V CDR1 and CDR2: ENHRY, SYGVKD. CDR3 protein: CAISEAGTGRESEAFF. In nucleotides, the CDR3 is TGTGCCATCAGTGAGGCGGGGACAGGGAGGGAGAGTGAAGCTTTCTTT.

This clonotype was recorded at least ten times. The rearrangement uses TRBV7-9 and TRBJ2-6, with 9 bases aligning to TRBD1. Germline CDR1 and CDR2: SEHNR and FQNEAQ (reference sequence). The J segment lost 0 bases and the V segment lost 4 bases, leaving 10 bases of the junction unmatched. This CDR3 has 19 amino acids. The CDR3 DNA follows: TGTGCCAGCAGCTCCATTGGACAGGGGCCTGTCTCTGGGGCCAACGTCCTGACTTTC. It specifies CASSSIGQGPVSGANVLTF.

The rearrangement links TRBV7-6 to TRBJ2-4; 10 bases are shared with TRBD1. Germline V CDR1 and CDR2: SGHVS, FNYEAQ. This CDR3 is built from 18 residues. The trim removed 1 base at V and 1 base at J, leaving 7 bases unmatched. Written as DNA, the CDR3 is TGTGCCAGCAGCTTAGAGCGGACAGGGGGAGGGGCCAAAAACATTCAGTACTTC. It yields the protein CASSLERTGGGAKNIQYF.

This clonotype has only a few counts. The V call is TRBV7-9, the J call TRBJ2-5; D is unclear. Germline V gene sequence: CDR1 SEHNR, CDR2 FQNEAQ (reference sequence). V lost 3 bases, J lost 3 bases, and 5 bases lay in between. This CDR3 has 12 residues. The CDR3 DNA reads TGTGCCAGCAGCTTCGACAAAGAGACCCAGTACTTC. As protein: CASSFDKETQYF. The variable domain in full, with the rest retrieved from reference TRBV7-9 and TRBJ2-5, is DTGVSQNPRHKITKRGQNVTFRCDPISEHNRLYWYRQTLGQGPEFLTYFQNEAQLEKSRLLSDRFSAERPKGSFSTLEIQRTEQGDSAMYLCASSFDKETQYFGPGTRLLVL.

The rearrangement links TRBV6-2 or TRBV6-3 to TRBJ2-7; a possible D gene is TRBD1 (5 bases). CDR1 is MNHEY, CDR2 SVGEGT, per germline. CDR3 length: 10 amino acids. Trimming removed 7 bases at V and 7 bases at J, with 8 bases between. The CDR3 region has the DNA TGTGCCAGCACCTCAGGGGAGCAGTACGTC. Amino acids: CASTSGEQYV.

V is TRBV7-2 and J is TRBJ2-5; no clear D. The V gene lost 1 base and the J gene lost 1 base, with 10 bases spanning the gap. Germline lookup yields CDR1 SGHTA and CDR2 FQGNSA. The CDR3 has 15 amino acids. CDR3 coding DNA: TGTGCCAGCAGCTTAGTTTGGCGTTTCCAAGAGACCCAGTACTTC. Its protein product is CASSLVWRFQETQYF.

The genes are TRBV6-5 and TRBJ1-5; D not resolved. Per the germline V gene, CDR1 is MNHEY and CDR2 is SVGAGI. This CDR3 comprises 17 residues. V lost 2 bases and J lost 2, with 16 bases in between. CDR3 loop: CASSYGKPSWGNQPQHF. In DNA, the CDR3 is TGTGCCAGCAGTTACGGGAAGCCGTCCTGGGGCAATCAGCCCCAGCATTTT.

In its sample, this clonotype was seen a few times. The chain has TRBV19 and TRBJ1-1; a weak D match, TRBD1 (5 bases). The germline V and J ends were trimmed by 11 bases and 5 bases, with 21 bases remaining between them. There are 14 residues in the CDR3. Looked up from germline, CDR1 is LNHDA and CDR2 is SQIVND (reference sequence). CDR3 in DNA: TGTGCCTGCACTAACGTCCCGGGGGTTACTGAAGCTTTCTTT. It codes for CACTNVPGVTEAFF.

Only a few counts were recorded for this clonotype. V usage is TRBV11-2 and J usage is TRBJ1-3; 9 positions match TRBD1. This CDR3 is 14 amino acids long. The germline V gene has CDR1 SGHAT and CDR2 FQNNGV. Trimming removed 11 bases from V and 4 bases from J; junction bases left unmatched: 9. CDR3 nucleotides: TGTGCCTCGGGGGACAGGGATGAAGGAAACACCATATATTTT. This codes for CASGDRDEGNTIYF.

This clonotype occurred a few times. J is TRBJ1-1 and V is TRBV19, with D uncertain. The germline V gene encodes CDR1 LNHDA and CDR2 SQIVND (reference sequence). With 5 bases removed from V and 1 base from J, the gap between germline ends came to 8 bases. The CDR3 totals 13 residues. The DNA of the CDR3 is TGTGCCAGTAGTCCTAGTTGGAACACTGAAGCTTTCTTT. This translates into CASSPSWNTEAFF.

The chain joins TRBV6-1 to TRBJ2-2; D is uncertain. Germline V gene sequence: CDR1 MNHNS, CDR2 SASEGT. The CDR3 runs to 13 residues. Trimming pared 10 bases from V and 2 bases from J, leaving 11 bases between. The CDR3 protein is CAISRINTGELFF. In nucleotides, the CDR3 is TGTGCCATCTCTCGGATAAACACCGGGGAGCTGTTTTTT.

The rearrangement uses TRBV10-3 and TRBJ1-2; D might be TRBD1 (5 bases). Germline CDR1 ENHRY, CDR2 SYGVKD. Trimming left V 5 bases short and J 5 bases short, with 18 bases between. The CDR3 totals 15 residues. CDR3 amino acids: CAISSGLQKAYGYTF. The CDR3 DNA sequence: TGTGCCATCAGTTCGGGACTCCAAAAGGCGTATGGCTACACCTTC.

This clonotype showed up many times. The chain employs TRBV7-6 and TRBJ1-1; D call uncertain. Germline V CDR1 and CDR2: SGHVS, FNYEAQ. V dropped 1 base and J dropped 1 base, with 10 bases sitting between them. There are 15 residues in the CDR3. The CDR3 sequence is CASSLGATPNTEAFF. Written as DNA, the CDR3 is TGTGCCAGCAGCTTAGGGGCCACCCCGAACACTGAAGCTTTCTTT.

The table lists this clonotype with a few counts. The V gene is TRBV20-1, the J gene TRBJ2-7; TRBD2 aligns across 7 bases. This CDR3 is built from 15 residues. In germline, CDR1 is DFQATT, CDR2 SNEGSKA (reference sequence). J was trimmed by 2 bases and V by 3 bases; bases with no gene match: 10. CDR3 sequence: CSASEAKAGAYEQYF. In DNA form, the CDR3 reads TGCAGTGCTAGCGAAGCGAAGGCGGGGGCCTACGAGCAGTACTTC.

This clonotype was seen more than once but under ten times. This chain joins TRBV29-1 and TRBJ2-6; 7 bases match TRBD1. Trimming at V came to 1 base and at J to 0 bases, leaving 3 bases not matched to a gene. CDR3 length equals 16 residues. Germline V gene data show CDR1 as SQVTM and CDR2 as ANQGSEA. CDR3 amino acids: CSVEGAGGSGANVLTF. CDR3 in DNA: TGCAGCGTTGAAGGTGCAGGGGGCTCTGGGGCCAACGTCCTGACTTTC.

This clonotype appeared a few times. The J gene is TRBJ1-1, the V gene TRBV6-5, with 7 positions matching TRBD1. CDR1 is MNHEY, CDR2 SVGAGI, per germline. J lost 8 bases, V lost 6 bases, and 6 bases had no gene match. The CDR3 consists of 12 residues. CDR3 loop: CASRPGGQEAFF. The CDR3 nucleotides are TGTGCCAGCAGGCCGGGGGGACAGGAAGCTTTCTTT.

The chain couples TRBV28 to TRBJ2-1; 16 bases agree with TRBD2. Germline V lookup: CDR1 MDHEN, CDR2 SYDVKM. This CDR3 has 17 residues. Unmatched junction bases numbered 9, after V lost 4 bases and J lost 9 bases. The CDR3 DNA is TGTGCCAGCAGTTCCAACTCGGGACTAGCGGGGGGGATTGAGCAGTTCTTC. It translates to CASSSNSGLAGGIEQFF. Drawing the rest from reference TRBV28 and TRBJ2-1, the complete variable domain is DVKVTQSSRYLVKRTGEKVFLECVQDMDHENMFWYRQDPGLGLRLIYFSYDVKMKEKGDIPEGYSVSREKKERFSLILESASTNQTSMYLCASSSNSGLAGGIEQFFGPGTRLTVL.

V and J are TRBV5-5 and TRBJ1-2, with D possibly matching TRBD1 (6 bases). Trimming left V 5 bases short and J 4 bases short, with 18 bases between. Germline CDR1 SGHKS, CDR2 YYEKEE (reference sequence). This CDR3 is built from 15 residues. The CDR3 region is CASRHPSGAGYGYTF. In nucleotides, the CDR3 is TGTGCCAGCAGACACCCCTCAGGGGCCGGCTATGGCTACACCTTC.

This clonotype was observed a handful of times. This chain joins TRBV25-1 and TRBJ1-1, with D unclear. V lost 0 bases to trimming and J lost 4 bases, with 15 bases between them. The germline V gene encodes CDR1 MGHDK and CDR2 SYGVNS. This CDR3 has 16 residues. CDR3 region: CASSEYNPVLGTEAFF. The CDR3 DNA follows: TGTGCCAGCAGTGAATATAACCCAGTTTTGGGCACTGAAGCTTTCTTT.

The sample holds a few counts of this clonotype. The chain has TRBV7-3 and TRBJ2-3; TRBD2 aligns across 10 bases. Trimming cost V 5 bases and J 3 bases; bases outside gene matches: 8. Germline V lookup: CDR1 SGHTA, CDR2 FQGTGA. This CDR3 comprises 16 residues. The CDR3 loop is CASSLQAGGKTDTQYF. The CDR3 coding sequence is TGTGCCAGCAGCCTGCAAGCGGGGGGGAAAACAGATACGCAGTATTTT.

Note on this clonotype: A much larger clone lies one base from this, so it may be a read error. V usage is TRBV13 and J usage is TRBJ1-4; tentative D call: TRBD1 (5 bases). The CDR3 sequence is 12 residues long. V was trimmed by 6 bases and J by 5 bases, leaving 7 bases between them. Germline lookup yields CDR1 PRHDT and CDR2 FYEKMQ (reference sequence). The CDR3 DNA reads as TGTGCCAGCAGGAAGGGGAATGAAAAACTGTTTTTT. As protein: CASRKGNEKLFF.

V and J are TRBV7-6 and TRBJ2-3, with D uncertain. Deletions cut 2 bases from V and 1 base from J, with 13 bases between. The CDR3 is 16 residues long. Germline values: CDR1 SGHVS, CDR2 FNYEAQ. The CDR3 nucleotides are TGTGCCAGCAGCTTAAGAGGCCATGCAGGCACAGATACGCAGTATTTT. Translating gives CASSLRGHAGTDTQYF.

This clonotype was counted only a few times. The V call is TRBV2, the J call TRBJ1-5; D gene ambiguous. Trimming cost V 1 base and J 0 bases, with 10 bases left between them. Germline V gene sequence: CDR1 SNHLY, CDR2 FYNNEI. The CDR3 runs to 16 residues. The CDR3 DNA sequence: TGTGCCAGCAGTGAAGGACGGGAGAATAGCAATCAGCCCCAGCATTTT. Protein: CASSEGRENSNQPQHF.

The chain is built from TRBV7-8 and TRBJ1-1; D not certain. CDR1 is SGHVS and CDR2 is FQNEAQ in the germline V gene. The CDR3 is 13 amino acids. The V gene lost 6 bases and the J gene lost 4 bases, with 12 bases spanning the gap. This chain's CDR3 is CASRQRLGTEAFF. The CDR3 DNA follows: TGTGCCAGCAGACAAAGGCTGGGCACTGAAGCTTTCTTT.

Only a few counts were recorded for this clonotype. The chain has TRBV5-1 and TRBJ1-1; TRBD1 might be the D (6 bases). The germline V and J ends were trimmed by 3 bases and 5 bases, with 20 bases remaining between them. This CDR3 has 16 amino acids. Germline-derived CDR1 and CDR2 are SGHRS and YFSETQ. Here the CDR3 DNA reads TGCGCCAGCAGCTCCTCCGGGACACAGGGAGCTACTGAAGCTTTCTTT. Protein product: CASSSSGTQGATEAFF.